This T cell receptor beta chain was captured by sequencing in a study of cytomegalovirus exposure and HLA in healthy donors. Looking at the study overall: The early release's HLA-typed donors yielded 78 million or so unique TCRs.

The study, taken as a whole, reports: A missense DCLRE1C variant was associated with V- and J-gene trimming of TCR beta chains in a later analysis, and an independent cohort replicated the association.

A multiplex PCR was run with 60 Vbeta primers and 13 Jbeta primers. The protocol was immunoSEQ multiplex PCR, while the TCRdb copy is restricted to in-frame clones and leaves out a portion. The table has 150,000 to 200,000 clones, roughly 13% seen once. In the case of this clone: Its antigen remains unidentified.

The sequence came from a man aged 50 to 59 in good health and CMV-seropositive. Specimen: PBMCs.

The chain's CDR3 is CASRIGLAVTYEQYF. DNA for the CDR3: TGTGCCAGCAGAATTGGACTAGCGGTGACCTACGAGCAGTACTTC. The chain couples TRBV27 to TRBJ2-7; 10 bases agree with TRBD2. Germline loops: CDR1 MNHEY, CDR2 SMNVEV (reference sequence). This CDR3 spans 15 amino acids. J was trimmed by 2 bases and V by 6 bases; bases with no gene match: 7.